Reported below is one T cell receptor beta chain. It lacks a known antigen. No base-level quality is on record; no much larger clone is a single base apart. One collaborating source in Seattle enrolled patients while the patients were actively infected and followed the patients over time throughout the course of disease. Whole blood was collected in K2EDTA tubes by collaborating institutions according to the institutions' own protocols. For TCRbeta analysis, collaborators shipped samples in one of three forms: frozen whole blood, isolated PBMCs, or DNA extracted from either of those sample types. This record comes from a study of blood T cell repertoires in COVID-19 (dated by TCRdb to between 2020 and 2021). About the investigation overall: Samples from collaborators originated in the United States, Italy and Spain and spanned both the acute and convalescent phases of COVID-19. The material from the prospective study consisted of cDNA or gDNA derived from T cells, B-cell-depleted T cells, or PBMCs. Subjects who had been exposed to COVID-19, were actively infected with it, or had recovered from it provided the deeply sampled blood TCRbeta repertoires that made up the dataset. The repertoires were released in a freely available public database intended as a resource for research on the immune response to SARS-CoV-2. Samples were obtained from the ongoing ImmuneRACE study (first 160 participants) and from about 1,300 subjects provided by 6 global collaborators. The sample metadata nearly always contained a de-identified subject ID, COVID-19 status, age in years and sex. Where available, HLA class I and class II types were obtained from metadata supplied by the sample provider rather than from assay-based typing. General conclusions and limits of the study: The quantity of clinical and demographic metadata differed by source and by participant and was supplied without curation.

Measured from the cysteine to the phenylalanine, the CDR3 is 15 residues long. The only DNA kept is the CDR3, 45 bases in frame from the first base. The germline V gene specifies SGHVS as CDR1 and FQNEAQ as CDR2. At the junction V is shortened by 4 bases and J by 5 bases, with 17 bases in between. TCRbeta CDR3 regions were amplified from genomic DNA using the immunoSEQ Assay, a bias-controlled multiplex PCR. On the study's bioinformatics: The number of nucleated cells in each sample was estimated from the amplification of reference gene primers within the assay. Sequence reads were collapsed and filtered to measure the absolute abundance of every unique TCRbeta CDR3 rearrangement. For each sample, productive Simpson clonality was calculated as the square root of Simpson's diversity index over productive rearrangements. Not all clones reach the TCRdb copy of this immuneACCESS table, which keeps in-frame sequences only. Checked studies attribute under half of the gap to unresolved V genes and leave the rest unexplained. The V and J calls and clone size are taken from that table; D and trimming were inferred from the DNA. In this sample the table shows some 310,000 clones, roughly 89% of which occur a single time. Around 0.97% of the sample belongs to the ten largest clones.

Sequenced material: peripheral blood. Rearrangement joined TRBV7-8 to TRBJ1-1; the D gene assignment is ambiguous. The TCR originated in a woman in her forties with COVID-19, enrolled during active disease. The CDR3 protein is CASSYDSVPGTEAFF. Read as DNA, the sequence is TGTGCCAGCAGCTACGATTCAGTACCGGGGACTGAAGCTTTCTTT.